These 26 T cell receptor beta chains share one sample of origin, sequenced in a study of tumor and adjacent non-tumor tissue in lung cancer. TCRbeta libraries were built with three rounds of nested PCR, modified from ARM-PCR. TCRdb analysed the multiplex PCR reads with MiXCR anew, one entry per CDR3 protein. This sample carries 100,000 or so distinct CDR3 sequences, around three fifths of them seen once, and the ten largest clones take roughly 20%. No cell sorting was done before RNA was extracted from the tissue. This non-tumor lung sample came from over 3 cm beyond the tumor edge. Material: distant non-tumor lung tissue. These receptors all stem from a man in his thirties or forties with non-small cell lung cancer.

This clonotype came up once. The chain has TRBV29-1 and TRBJ1-1; D call uncertain. Germline CDR1 is SQVTM and CDR2 is ANQGSEA. The CDR3 is made up of 12 amino acids. Trimming took 4 bases from V and 2 from J, leaving 8 bases between them. CDR3: CSVARANTEAFF. DNA for the CDR3: TGCAGCGTTGCAAGGGCCAACACTGAAGCTTTCTTT.

The V and J genes are TRBV6-1 and TRBJ2-2; possibly TRBD2 for D (5 bases). This CDR3 has 14 residues. V lost 1 base, J lost 14 bases, and 17 bases lay in between. Germline V gene data show CDR1 as MNHNS and CDR2 as SASEGT. CDR3 sequence (DNA): TGTGCCAGCAGTGAAGGAACACCTACCGGGAAACTGTTTTTT. Protein product: CASSEGTPTGKLFF.

For this clonotype: A much bigger clone sits one base away, suggesting this may be a read error. The V and J genes are TRBV14 and TRBJ2-1, with D possibly matching TRBD2 (7 bases). Germline CDR1 reads SGHDN; CDR2 reads FVKESK. CDR3 length equals 17 residues. Trimming removed 7 bases from V and 2 bases from J, with 21 bases in between. CDR3 residues: CASNPLLAGAPYNEQFF. The CDR3 DNA reads TGTGCCAGCAACCCCCTGCTGGCGGGGGCCCCCTACAATGAGCAGTTCTTC.

Remarks on this clonotype: Just one base apart from a much larger clone, this may be a read error. CDR3 nucleotides: TGTGCCATCAGCGACGGGGGTTCTGGGGCCAACGCCCTGACTTTC. Translating it yields CAISDGGSGANALTF. The chain employs TRBV10-3 and TRBJ2-6, with a possible D match to TRBD2 (6 bases). CDR3 length: 15 amino acids. CDR1 ENHRY and CDR2 SYGVKD come from the germline V gene.

The J gene is TRBJ1-1, the V gene TRBV29-1, with D tentatively TRBD1 (6 bases). Germline loops: CDR1 SQVTM, CDR2 ANQGSEA. There are 13 residues in the CDR3. V was pared by 7 bases and J by 1 base, with 13 bases between. CDR3 loop: CSGSGHWNTEAFF. In DNA form, the CDR3 reads TGCAGCGGCTCGGGACACTGGAACACTGAAGCTTTCTTT. Full variable domain (rest looked up from reference TRBV29-1 and TRBJ1-1): SAVISQKPSRDICQRGTSLTIQCQVDSQVTMMFWYRQQPGQSLTLIATANQGSEATYESGFVIDKFPISRPNLTFSTLTVSNMSPEDSSIYLCSGSGHWNTEAFFGQGTRLTVV.

On this clonotype: A read error may account for a junction end that differs from germline. The chain has TRBV6-5 and TRBJ1-4, with 8 bases fitting TRBD1. CDR1 and CDR2 from the germline V gene are MNHEY and SVGAGI. The CDR3 extends over 14 amino acids. CDR3 in DNA: TGTTCCAGCAGTAACGACAGGGGCGGTGAAAAACTGGTTTTT. It translates to CSSSNDRGGEKLVF.

A remark on this clonotype: The junction differs from germline at one of its ends, possibly a read error. This sequence joins TRBV24-1 and TRBJ1-1; 8 positions match TRBD1. The CDR3 sequence is 15 residues long. Germline loops: CDR1 KGHDR, CDR2 SFDVKD. The CDR3 DNA reads TGTGCCACCAGTGCCGCTACAGGGGGGAACACTGAAGCTCTCTTT. Translation gives CATSAATGGNTEALF.

Notes on this clonotype: Its ends do not fully match the called genes, so a read error is possible. The gene calls are TRBV4-1 and TRBJ2-1; possibly TRBD1 or TRBD2 for D (6 bases each). In germline, CDR1 is MGHRA, CDR2 YSYEKL. CDR3 length: 15 amino acids. CDR3 DNA: TGCGCCAGCAACCAAGGTTCCTGGAGGGGGAATGAGCAGTTCTTC. It is translated as CASNQGSWRGNEQFF.

This clonotype was seen only once. The junction differs from germline at one of its ends, possibly a read error. The rearrangement uses TRBV6-1 and TRBJ1-5; the D is unclear. CDR1 and CDR2 (germline): MNHNS, SASEGT. The CDR3 is 14 amino acids. CDR3 loop: CANSERLSNQPQHF. In nucleotides, the CDR3 is TGTGCCAACAGTGAAAGGTTGAGCAATCAGCCCCAGCACTTT.

Concerning this clonotype itself: One end of the junction fails to match germline, which may point to a read error. The chain uses TRBV5-6 and TRBJ1-1, with D unresolved. The CDR3 loop spans 13 amino acids. In germline, CDR1 is SGHDT, CDR2 YYEEEE. The CDR3 reads CASNLFMTTEAFF. The CDR3 DNA follows: TGTGCCAGCAACTTGTTTATGACCACTGAAGCTTTCTTT.

As concerns this clonotype: It is likely a read error, because the conserved phenylalanine at the end of the CDR3 is missing. This chain links TRBV5-4 with TRBJ1-2; TRBD1 agrees at 8 bases. Germline V CDR1 and CDR2: SGHNT, YYREEE (reference sequence). The CDR3 has 13 residues. The CDR3 loop is CASSPQGTGGYTL. CDR3 nucleotide sequence: TGTGCTAGCAGCCCGCAGGGGACAGGCGGCTACACCTTA.

With respect to this clonotype: At one boundary the junction diverges from the germline segment, which might be a read error. This sequence joins TRBV6-1 and TRBJ1-2, with D uncertain. The CDR3 runs 15 residues. Germline CDR1 and CDR2: MNHNS and SASEGT. CDR3 DNA: TGTGCTAGCAGTGACCTCGTCCCGGGCAACTATGCCTACACCTTC. Translating it yields CASSDLVPGNYAYTF.

This clonotype was detected ten times or more. The genes are TRBV5-6 and TRBJ1-1; TRBD1 matches 8 bases. Germline V lookup: CDR1 SGHDT, CDR2 YYEEEE. This CDR3 spans 16 amino acids. The trim removed 5 bases at V and 1 base at J, leaving 10 bases unmatched. CDR3 sequence: CASRDSRQGTNTEAFF. The CDR3 nucleotides are TGTGCCAGCAGGGATTCGCGACAGGGGACGAACACTGAAGCTTTCTTT. Looking up the rest from reference TRBV5-6 and TRBJ1-1 gives the full variable domain: DAGVTQSPTHLIKTRGQQVTLRCSPKSGHDTVSWYQQALGQGPQFIFQYYEEEERQRGNFPDRFSGHQFPNYSSELNVNALLLGDSALYLCASRDSRQGTNTEAFFGQGTRLTVV.

With respect to this clonotype: Given the absence of the conserved phenylalanine or tryptophan at the CDR3 end, a read error is likely. The chain employs TRBV20-1 and TRBJ2-3; maybe TRBD1 (6 bases). This CDR3 is built from 15 residues. From germline, CDR1 is DFQATT and CDR2 SNEGSKA (reference sequence). CDR3 loop: CSAEVRGLSTDTQYI. For the CDR3, the DNA is TGCAGTGCTGAGGTCAGGGGCCTGAGCACGGATACGCAGTATATT.

The chain has TRBV30 and TRBJ1-5; perhaps TRBD1 as D (6 bases). CDR1 GTSNPN and CDR2 SVGIG come from the germline V gene (reference sequence). The CDR3 totals 14 residues. V dropped 0 bases and J dropped 7 bases, with 13 bases sitting between them. CDR3 in DNA: TGTGCCTGGAGTGTACAGGGTTCACACCAGCCCCAGCATTTT. This translates into CAWSVQGSHQPQHF.

Remarks on this clonotype: Here the CDR3 omits its conserved ending phenylalanine or tryptophan, so a read error is the likely source. The V and J genes are TRBV20-1 and TRBJ2-1, with a weak D call TRBD2 (5 bases). CDR1 DFQATT and CDR2 SNEGSKA come from the germline V gene (reference sequence). The germline V and J ends were trimmed by 6 bases and 8 bases, with 20 bases remaining between them. The CDR3 has 14 amino acids. DNA of the CDR3: TGCAGTGCAAATTACTGGCGGGTGTACGATGAGCAGTTCCTC. This encodes CSANYWRVYDEQFL.

This clonotype has a single count. Germline and junction disagree at one end, which may indicate a read error. The chain has TRBV24-1 and TRBJ2-2; D possibly matches TRBD1 or TRBD2 (5 bases each). The CDR3 runs 17 residues. Germline-derived CDR1 and CDR2 are KGHDR and SFDVKD. The CDR3 protein is CATSDFGEQGNTRELLF. The CDR3 nucleotides are TGTGCCACCAGTGATTTTGGGGAGCAAGGGAACACCAGGGAGCTGCTTTTT.

Details on this clonotype: The junction does not match germline at one end; this may be a read error. The chain employs TRBV4-2 and TRBJ2-1, with 11 bases that match TRBD2. CDR3 length: 16 amino acids. Germline V CDR1 and CDR2: LGHNA, YNFKEQ. The CDR3 spells CASSQLAGGGYNEQSF. For the CDR3, the DNA is TGTGCCAGCAGCCAATTAGCGGGGGGGGGATACAATGAGCAGTCCTTC.

The chain employs TRBV29-1 and TRBJ1-2; D is unclear. With 3 bases removed from V and 7 bases from J, the gap between germline ends came to 15 bases. Germline V gene data show CDR1 as SQVTM and CDR2 as ANQGSEA. The CDR3 is 13 amino acids. In DNA form, the CDR3 reads TGCAGCGTTGATGTGGCTCAAGGTCGTGGCTACACCTTC. Translation: CSVDVAQGRGYTF.

On this clonotype itself: It is likely a read error, because the conserved phenylalanine at the end of the CDR3 is missing. The DNA is omitted, as the CDR3 cannot be located on it reliably, and the CDR3 follows TCRdb's listing. The genes are TRBV12-3 or TRBV12-4 and TRBJ2-7. The CDR3 is 11 residues long, counting both termini. The CDR3 protein is CASSPRYEQYL.

In this sample, this clonotype turned up many times. This chain uses TRBV4-1 with TRBJ1-4; TRBD1 is a possible D gene (6 bases). With 4 bases removed from V and 4 bases from J, the gap between germline ends came to 13 bases. The CDR3 runs 15 residues. Germline CDR1 reads MGHRA; CDR2 reads YSYEKL. CDR3 nucleotides: TGCGCCAGCAGCCCCCGGGACACCCTTAATGAAAAACTGTTTTTT. This translates into CASSPRDTLNEKLFF.

V is TRBV6-2 or TRBV6-3 and J is TRBJ1-1; 7 nucleotides align to TRBD1. With V trimmed by 7 bases and J by 4 bases, 6 bases remained unmatched. CDR1 MNHEY and CDR2 SVGEGT come from the germline V gene. The CDR3 consists of 13 residues. CDR3 residues: CASTGQAITEAFF. The CDR3 DNA reads TGTGCCAGCACTGGACAGGCGATCACTGAAGCTTTCTTT.

The chain links TRBV24-1 to TRBJ1-3, with D unclear. The CDR3 has 13 amino acids. The germline gives CDR1 KGHDR, CDR2 SFDVKD. Trimming shortened V by 3 bases and J by 7 bases, and 9 bases separated the two germline ends. CDR3 protein: CATSDPIGNTIYF. The CDR3 region has the DNA TGTGCCACCAGTGATCCTATCGGGAACACCATATATTTT.

This clonotype was observed at least ten times. V is TRBV4-2 and J is TRBJ2-1; tentative D call: TRBD2 (7 bases). Trimming took 3 bases from V and 7 from J, leaving 22 bases between them. This CDR3 region has 17 residues. Per the germline V gene, CDR1 is LGHNA and CDR2 is YNFKEQ. DNA for the CDR3: TGTGCCAGCAGCCAGCTGGGGGGGACAAAAAAAATTAATGAGCAGTTCTTC. Its translation: CASSQLGGTKKINEQFF.

This clonotype was detected only once. The junction departs from germline at one end; a sequencing error may be responsible. The chain joins TRBV6-5 to TRBJ2-1; TRBD2 is a possible D gene (6 bases). The germline CDR1 and CDR2 sequences are MNHEY and SVGAGI. The CDR3 has 13 amino acids. The CDR3 is CASILSGPNEQFF. Here the CDR3 DNA reads TGTGCCAGCATTCTAAGCGGGCCTAATGAACAGTTCTTC.

The V call is TRBV11-1, the J call TRBJ2-5; TRBD1 might be the D (5 bases). This CDR3 has 14 amino acids. Looked up from germline, CDR1 is SGHAT and CDR2 is FQDESV (reference sequence). With 4 bases removed from V and 7 bases from J, the gap between germline ends came to 16 bases. The CDR3 coding sequence is TGTGCCAGCAGCTCCAACTTAAAACAGGCGACCCAGTACTTC. It specifies CASSSNLKQATQYF.